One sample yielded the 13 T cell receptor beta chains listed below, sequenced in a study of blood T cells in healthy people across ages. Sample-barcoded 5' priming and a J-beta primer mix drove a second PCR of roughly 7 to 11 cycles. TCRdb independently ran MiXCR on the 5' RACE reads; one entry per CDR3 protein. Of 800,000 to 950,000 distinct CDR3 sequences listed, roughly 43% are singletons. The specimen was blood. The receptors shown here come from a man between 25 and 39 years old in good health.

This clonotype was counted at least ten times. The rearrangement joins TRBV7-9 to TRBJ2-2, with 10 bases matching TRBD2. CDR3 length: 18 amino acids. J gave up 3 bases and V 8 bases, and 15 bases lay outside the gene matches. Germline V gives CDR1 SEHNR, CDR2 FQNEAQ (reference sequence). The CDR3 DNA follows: TGTGCCAGCCGTCGTATCTTTGAAGGACTAGCGGACACCGGGGAGCTGTTTTTT. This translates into CASRRIFEGLADTGELFF.

CDR3 nucleotide sequence: TGTGCCAGCAGTTTAGGCATCGGGACAGGCAATAATTCACCCCTCCACTTT. Its translation: CASSLGIGTGNNSPLHF. The chain links TRBV28 to TRBJ1-6; 8 bases line up with TRBD1. Germline V gene lookup returns CDR1 MDHEN and CDR2 SYDVKM. V was clipped by 2 bases and J by 5 bases; unmatched bases: 8. The CDR3 is 17 residues long.

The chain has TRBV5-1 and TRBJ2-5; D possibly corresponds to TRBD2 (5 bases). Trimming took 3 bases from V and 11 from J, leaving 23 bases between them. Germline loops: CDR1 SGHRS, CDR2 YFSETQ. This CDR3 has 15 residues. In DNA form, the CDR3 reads TGCGCCAGCAGCTGGGCCGCGGCTAGCAATAATGAGCAGTACTTC. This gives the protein CASSWAAASNNEQYF.

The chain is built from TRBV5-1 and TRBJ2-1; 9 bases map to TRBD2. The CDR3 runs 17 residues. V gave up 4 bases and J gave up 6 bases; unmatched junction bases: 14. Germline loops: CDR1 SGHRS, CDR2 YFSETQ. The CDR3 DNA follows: TGCGCCAGCAGCCTTACTGTAGCGGGGGCCCCCCCCAATGAGCAGTTCTTC. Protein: CASSLTVAGAPPNEQFF.

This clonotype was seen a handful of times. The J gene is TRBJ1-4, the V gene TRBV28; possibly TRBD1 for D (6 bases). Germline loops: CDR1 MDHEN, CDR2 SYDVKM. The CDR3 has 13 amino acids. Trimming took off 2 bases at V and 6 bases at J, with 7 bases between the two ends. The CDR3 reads CASSLPGDEKLFF. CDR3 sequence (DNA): TGTGCCAGCAGTTTACCAGGGGATGAAAAACTGTTTTTT.

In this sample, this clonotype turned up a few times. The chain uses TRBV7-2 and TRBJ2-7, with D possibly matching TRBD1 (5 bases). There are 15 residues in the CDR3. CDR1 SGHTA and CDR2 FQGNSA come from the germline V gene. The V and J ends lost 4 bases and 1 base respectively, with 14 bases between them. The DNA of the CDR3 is TGTGCCAGCAGCTCTAAAGGGGCTGTTTCCTACGAGCAGTACTTC. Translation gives CASSSKGAVSYEQYF.

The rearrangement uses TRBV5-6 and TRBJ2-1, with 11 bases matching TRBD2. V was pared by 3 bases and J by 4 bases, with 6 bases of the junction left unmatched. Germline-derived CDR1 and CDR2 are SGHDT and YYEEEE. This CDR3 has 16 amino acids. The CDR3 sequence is CASSYRRLAGYNEQFF. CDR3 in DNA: TGTGCCAGCAGCTATCGTAGACTAGCGGGGTACAATGAGCAGTTCTTC.

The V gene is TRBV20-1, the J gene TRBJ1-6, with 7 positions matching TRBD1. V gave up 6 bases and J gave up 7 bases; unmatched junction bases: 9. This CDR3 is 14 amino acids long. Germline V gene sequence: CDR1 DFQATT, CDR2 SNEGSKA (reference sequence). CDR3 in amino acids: CSADDRAGNSPLHF. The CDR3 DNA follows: TGCAGTGCCGACGACAGGGCTGGAAATTCACCCCTCCACTTT.

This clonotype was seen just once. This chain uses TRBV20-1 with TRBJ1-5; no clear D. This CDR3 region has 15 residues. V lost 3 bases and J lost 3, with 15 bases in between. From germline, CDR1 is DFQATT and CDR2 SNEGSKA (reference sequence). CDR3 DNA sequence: TGCAGTGCTAGTTTTCTACCCCACAACAATCAGCCCCAGCATTTT. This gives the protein CSASFLPHNNQPQHF.

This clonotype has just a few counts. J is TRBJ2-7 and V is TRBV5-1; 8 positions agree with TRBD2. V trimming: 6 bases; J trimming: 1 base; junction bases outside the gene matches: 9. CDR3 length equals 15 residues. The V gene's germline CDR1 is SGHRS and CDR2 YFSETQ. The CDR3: CASNPGLAESYEQYF. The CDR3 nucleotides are TGCGCCAGCAACCCCGGACTAGCTGAATCCTACGAGCAGTACTTC. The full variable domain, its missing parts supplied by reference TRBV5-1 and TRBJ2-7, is KAGVTQTPRYLIKTRGQQVTLSCSPISGHRSVSWYQQTPGQGLQFLFEYFSETQRNKGNFPGRFSGRQFSNSRSEMNVSTLELGDSALYLCASNPGLAESYEQYFGPGTRLTVT.

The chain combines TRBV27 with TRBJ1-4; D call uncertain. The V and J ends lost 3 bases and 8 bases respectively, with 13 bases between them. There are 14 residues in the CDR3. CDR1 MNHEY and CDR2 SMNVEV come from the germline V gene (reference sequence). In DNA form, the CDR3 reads TGTGCCAGCAGTTTGGACCCGGGCAGGGAAAAACTGTTTTTT. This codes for CASSLDPGREKLFF.

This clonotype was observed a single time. The CDR3 nucleotides are TGTGCCAGCAGCCTCCAGCCGGGCAGCTATGGCTACACCTTC. This sequence encodes CASSLQPGSYGYTF. The chain uses TRBV12-3 or TRBV12-4 and TRBJ1-2; D remains unclear. Trimming left V 6 bases short and J 4 bases short, with 15 bases between. This CDR3 is 14 amino acids long.

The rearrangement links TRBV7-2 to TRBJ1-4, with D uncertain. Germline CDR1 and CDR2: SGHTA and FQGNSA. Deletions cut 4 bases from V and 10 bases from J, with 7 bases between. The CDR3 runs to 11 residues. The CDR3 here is CASSSGRKLFF. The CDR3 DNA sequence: TGTGCCAGCAGCTCGGGGAGAAAACTGTTTTTT.